Presented here are 21 T cell receptor beta chains from one specimen sequenced in a study of blood T cells in healthy people across ages. It was with a sample-barcoded 5' primer and a J-beta primer mix that a second PCR of about 6 to 12 cycles was run. MiXCR, run by TCRdb on the 5' RACE reads, gives a single entry per CDR3 protein. The sample includes more than 450,000 distinct CDR3 sequences, about 29% of them seen just once. These data were also reused for a study on T cells of mothers and their children.

Sequences were obtained from blood. Receptors were obtained from a boy aged 2 to 10 in good health.

The chain recombines TRBV4-1 with TRBJ2-3; TRBD2 matches 10 bases. V was pared by 3 bases and J by 2 bases, with 8 bases of the junction left unmatched. Germline V lookup: CDR1 MGHRA, CDR2 YSYEKL. This CDR3 region has 17 residues. DNA of the CDR3: TGCGCCAGCAGCCACCGGACTAGCGGATTACCCACAGATACGCAGTATTTT. It specifies CASSHRTSGLPTDTQYF.

This clonotype has a handful of counts. The chain uses TRBV12-5 and TRBJ2-1, with a weak D call TRBD2 (5 bases). The germline V gene has CDR1 LGHNT and CDR2 FRNRAP. Trimming took 3 bases from V and 3 from J, leaving 12 bases between them. This CDR3 region has 15 residues. The DNA for the CDR3 is TGTGCTAGTGGTTTAGGACTTACCTACTACAATGAGCAGTTCTTC. It specifies CASGLGLTYYNEQFF.

This chain links TRBV2 with TRBJ2-2; no reliable D call. This CDR3 contains 16 residues. The germline V and J ends were trimmed by 11 bases and 6 bases, with 25 bases remaining between them. Per the germline V gene, CDR1 is SNHLY and CDR2 is FYNNEI. The CDR3 spells CAGIPGVRSTAGELFF. CDR3 nucleotides: TGTGCCGGCATTCCGGGCGTTAGGAGCACAGCCGGGGAGCTGTTTTTT. Full variable domain (missing parts from reference TRBV2 and TRBJ2-2): EPEVTQTPSHQVTQMGQEVILRCVPISNHLYFYWYRQILGQKVEFLVSFYNNEISEKSEIFDDQFSVERPDGSNFTLKIRSTKLEDSAMYFCAGIPGVRSTAGELFFGEGSRLTVL.

J is TRBJ2-5 and V is TRBV10-3; D ambiguous. The V end was cut by 4 bases, the J end by 5 bases, with 14 bases between. This CDR3 spans 14 amino acids. Germline V lookup: CDR1 ENHRY, CDR2 SYGVKD. The CDR3 spells CAISAFPRRETQYF. CDR3 DNA: TGTGCCATCAGTGCTTTCCCCAGAAGGGAGACCCAGTACTTC.

This clonotype has a handful of counts. The chain employs TRBV6-5 and TRBJ1-2, with a weak D call TRBD1 (5 bases). V lost 0 bases, J lost 3 bases, and 14 bases lay in between. The CDR3 spans 16 residues. CDR1 is MNHEY and CDR2 is SVGAGI in the germline V gene. The CDR3 spells CASSYSRRGTYYGYTF. The CDR3 bases are TGTGCCAGCAGTTACTCGAGGAGGGGCACGTACTATGGCTACACCTTC.

The sample holds a few counts of this clonotype. The genes are TRBV28 and TRBJ1-5; unclear D gene. CDR1 is MDHEN and CDR2 is SYDVKM in the germline V gene. Trimming pared 7 bases from V and 1 base from J, leaving 11 bases between. The CDR3 sequence is 14 residues long. The CDR3 DNA follows: TGTGCCAGCATCCCTCGGTGGAGCAATCAGCCCCAGCATTTT. Its protein product is CASIPRWSNQPQHF.

The CDR3 nucleotides read TGTGCCAGCAGTGTAGAGGGCTTTTACACTGAAGCTTTCTTT. Translating gives CASSVEGFYTEAFF. V is TRBV2 and J is TRBJ1-1; D remains unclear. V lost 4 bases and J lost 3, with 12 bases in between. This CDR3 region has 14 residues. CDR1 is SNHLY, CDR2 FYNNEI, per germline.

This clonotype occurred a few times. V is TRBV11-2 and J is TRBJ2-7; D uncertain. The CDR3 is 13 amino acids. Trimming pared 5 bases from V and 6 bases from J, leaving 14 bases between. Germline V gene data show CDR1 as SGHAT and CDR2 as FQNNGV. In DNA, the CDR3 is TGTGCCAGCAGCCCTTCGGCGATGGGCGAGCAGTACTTC. Translation gives CASSPSAMGEQYF.

This chain links TRBV6-6 with TRBJ2-7; perhaps TRBD2 as D (5 bases). Germline-derived CDR1 and CDR2 are MNHNY and SVGAGI (reference sequence). This CDR3 contains 13 residues. Trimming removed 8 bases from V and 3 bases from J, with 14 bases in between. CDR3 sequence reads: CASARTAVYEQYF. The CDR3 coding sequence is TGTGCCAGCGCCCGAACAGCGGTCTACGAGCAGTACTTC.

The V gene is TRBV30, the J gene TRBJ1-5, with 8 nucleotides matching TRBD1. Trimming at V came to 4 bases and at J to 2 bases, leaving 7 bases not matched to a gene. The CDR3 is made up of 15 amino acids. CDR1 is GTSNPN, CDR2 SVGIG, per germline (reference sequence). The CDR3 DNA is TGTGCCTGGACAGGGGGCGAGTCCGGCAATCAGCCCCAGCATTTT. This gives the protein CAWTGGESGNQPQHF.

This clonotype was seen a few times. This rearrangement joins TRBV12-3 or TRBV12-4 to TRBJ1-4; 8 nucleotides match TRBD1. There are 13 residues in the CDR3. Unmatched junction bases numbered 2, after V lost 6 bases and J lost 5 bases. In DNA, the CDR3 is TGTGCCAGCAGGAGACAGGGGAATGAAAAACTGTTTTTT. This gives the protein CASRRQGNEKLFF.

This clonotype was counted a few times. V gene TRBV11-2 combines with J gene TRBJ1-3, with a weak D call TRBD1 (6 bases). The CDR3 is made up of 14 amino acids. The V gene's germline CDR1 is SGHAT and CDR2 FQNNGV. V was cut by 3 bases and J by 7 bases, with 13 bases left in between. The CDR3 is CASSLDRPGNTIYF. The CDR3 DNA sequence: TGTGCCAGCAGCTTGGACAGACCAGGGAACACCATATATTTT.

This chain links TRBV2 with TRBJ1-5; no reliable D call. The CDR3 consists of 14 residues. Germline CDR1 and CDR2: SNHLY and FYNNEI. V was shortened by 2 bases and J by 4 bases, with 9 bases between the two germline ends. CDR3 bases: TGTGCCAGCAGTGAACGGGTTGTGAATCAGCCCCAGCATTTT. Amino acids: CASSERVVNQPQHF.

CDR3 sequence reads: CASSLDPGGNHNEQFF. CDR3 sequence (DNA): TGTGCCAGCAGCTTAGATCCGGGGGGGAATCACAATGAGCAGTTCTTC. V and J are TRBV11-2 and TRBJ2-1; 8 positions match TRBD2. This CDR3 has 16 residues. Germline loops: CDR1 SGHAT, CDR2 FQNNGV. Trimming cost V 0 bases and J 5 bases; bases outside gene matches: 6.

A remark on this clonotype: A much larger clone differs by one base, so this may be a read error. Likely a read error: the CDR3 ends without its conserved phenylalanine or tryptophan. V gene TRBV5-1 combines with J gene TRBJ1-1; the D is unclear. The germline CDR1 and CDR2 sequences are SGHRS and YFSETQ. The CDR3 is made up of 12 amino acids. V shed 1 base and J shed 2 bases, with 3 bases lying between them. In DNA form, the CDR3 reads TGCGCCAGCAGCTTGAGCAACACTGAAGCTTTCTCT. Amino acids: CASSLSNTEAFS.

This clonotype appeared a few times. V usage is TRBV6-1 and J usage is TRBJ2-7; D possibly uses TRBD1 or TRBD2 (5 bases each). The length of the CDR3 is 15 residues. The V end was cut by 6 bases, the J end by 2 bases, with 17 bases between. The germline V gene encodes CDR1 MNHNS and CDR2 SASEGT. CDR3 DNA: TGTGCCAGCAGAATTCCGGGACCCGGCGCCTACGAGCAGTACTTC. Its protein product is CASRIPGPGAYEQYF.

This clonotype occurred a few times. The V call is TRBV10-3, the J call TRBJ2-2, with 9 bases identical to TRBD2. With 5 bases clipped from V and 3 bases from J, the junction kept 10 bases outside the gene matches. The germline CDR1 and CDR2 sequences are ENHRY and SYGVKD. The CDR3 is 17 amino acids. CDR3 nucleotide sequence: TGTGCCATCAGTCCATTAGTAGCGGGAGTGGACACCGGGGAGCTGTTTTTT. Translation gives CAISPLVAGVDTGELFF.

The V gene is TRBV5-4, the J gene TRBJ1-2; TRBD1 agrees at 9 bases. The CDR3 covers 15 residues. Per germline, CDR1 SGHNT and CDR2 YYREEE (reference sequence). Trimming took 3 bases from V and 6 from J; bases not matched to a gene: 9. The CDR3 nucleotides are TGTGCCAGCAGCTCTCCCAGGGACAGGGCGGATGGCTACACCTTC. It translates to CASSSPRDRADGYTF.

This clonotype was counted ten times or more. The chain uses TRBV15 and TRBJ2-6; D is uncertain. Germline CDR1 LNHNV, CDR2 YYDKDF (reference sequence). V was shortened by 0 bases and J by 0 bases, with 9 bases between the two germline ends. The CDR3 is 17 residues long. DNA of the CDR3: TGTGCCACCAGCAGAGATGAGGAAGGCTCTGGGGCCAACGTCCTGACTTTC. It is translated as CATSRDEEGSGANVLTF.

There are many counts of this clonotype. This sequence joins TRBV2 and TRBJ1-2; D remains ambiguous. The V end lost 4 bases, the J end lost 2 bases, and 5 bases lay between the germline ends. CDR3 length: 12 amino acids. Germline values: CDR1 SNHLY, CDR2 FYNNEI. Here the CDR3 reads CASSAINYGYTF. The CDR3 nucleotides read TGTGCCAGCAGTGCAATCAACTATGGCTACACCTTC.

The genes are TRBV5-5 and TRBJ1-5, with a possible D match to TRBD1 (6 bases). The CDR3 totals 15 residues. The germline V gene encodes CDR1 SGHKS and CDR2 YYEKEE (reference sequence). Deletions cut 0 bases from V and 5 bases from J, with 12 bases between. CDR3 residues: CASSLGETGYQPQHF. DNA of the CDR3: TGTGCCAGCAGCTTGGGGGAGACAGGTTATCAGCCCCAGCATTTT. Full variable domain (missing parts from reference TRBV5-5 and TRBJ1-5): DAGVTQSPTHLIKTRGQQVTLRCSPISGHKSVSWYQQVLGQGPQFIFQYYEKEERGRGNFPDRFSARQFPNYSSELNVNALLLGDSALYLCASSLGETGYQPQHFGDGTRLSIL.